The sequence of this T cell receptor (beta chain) was determined in a study of cytomegalovirus exposure and HLA in healthy donors. Background on the study: Previous work identified roughly 110 million unique TCR beta sequences from 150 million to 200 million T cells. Regarding the study as a whole: According to the study, about 180 TCR beta chains were cytomegalovirus-associated.

Deletions cut 3 bases from V and 2 bases from J, with 17 bases between. The CDR3 is 17 residues long. Germline lookup yields CDR1 MDHEN and CDR2 SYDVKM. Primers: 60 Vbeta forward and 13 Jbeta reverse. Libraries were prepared by immunoSEQ multiplex PCR; TCRdb keeps only in-frame clonotypes and omits some of them. This repertoire shows about 150,000 clones, 88% found once; its top ten account for more than 0.5%. Worth noting for this clone: The target antigen is unknown.

The rearrangement links TRBV28 to TRBJ2-1; D perhaps matches TRBD2 (6 bases). The sample comprised PBMCs. This sequence originates from a middle-aged woman in good health and CMV-seronegative. The CDR3 DNA is TGTGCCAGCAGTTTTTTGGGTCTTAGCGGAACCTACAATGAGCAGTTCTTC. It translates to CASSFLGLSGTYNEQFF.